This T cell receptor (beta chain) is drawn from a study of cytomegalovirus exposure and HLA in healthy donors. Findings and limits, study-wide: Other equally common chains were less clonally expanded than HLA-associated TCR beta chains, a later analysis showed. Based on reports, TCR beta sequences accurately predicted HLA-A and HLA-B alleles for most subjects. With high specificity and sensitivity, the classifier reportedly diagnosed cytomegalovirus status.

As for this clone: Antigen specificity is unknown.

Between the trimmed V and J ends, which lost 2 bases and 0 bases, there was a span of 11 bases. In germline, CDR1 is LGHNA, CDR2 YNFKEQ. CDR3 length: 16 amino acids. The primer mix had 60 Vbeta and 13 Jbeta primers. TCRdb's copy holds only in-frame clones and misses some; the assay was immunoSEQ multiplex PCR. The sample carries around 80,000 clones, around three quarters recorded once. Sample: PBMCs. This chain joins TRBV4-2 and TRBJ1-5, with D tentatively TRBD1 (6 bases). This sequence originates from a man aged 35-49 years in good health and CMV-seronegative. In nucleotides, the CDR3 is TGTGCCAGCAGCCAACTCCGACAGGTTAGCAATCAGCCCCAGCATTTT. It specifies CASSQLRQVSNQPQHF.